This is a list of T cell receptor beta chains from one sample in a study of shared clonotypes between healthy human individuals. Some clones are missing from TCRdb's copy, which holds only in-frame ones; the method was immunoSEQ multiplex PCR. The table includes over a million clones, under 80% detected once. Source material: memory CD4+ T cells sorted from blood. Receptors originate from a man aged 18 to 35 in good health. Each CDR3 is given with its conserved first and last residue. A D gene is named only where the DNA matches it firmly. Part of the rows lack a size; the others show once, few, many or a class for expanded clones.

d_call	v_call	clone_size	j_call	cdr3_length	cdr3_nt	cdr3_aa
TRBD1	TRBV7-8	-	TRBJ2-1	15	TGTGCCAGCAGCCGCCGGGACAGGGACCACAATGAGCAGTTCTTC	CASSRRDRDHNEQFF
-	TRBV6-6	-	TRBJ2-7	14	TGTGCCAGCAGTTACCCGACGGTTACCTACGAGCAGTACTTC	CASSYPTVTYEQYF
-	TRBV6-1	-	TRBJ1-3	15	TGTGCCACCAGCCGGGACGCCTACTCTGGAAACACCATATATTTT	CATSRDAYSGNTIYF
-	TRBV5-8	-	TRBJ1-3	14	TGTGCCAGCAGCTTCAGAGGTGATGGAAACACCATATATTTT	CASSFRGDGNTIYF
-	TRBV12-5	-	TRBJ2-6	13	TGTGCTGCCTCCTCCTCTGGGGCCAACGTCCTGACTTTC	CAASSSGANVLTF
TRBD1	TRBV5-1	few	TRBJ1-1	15	TGCGCCAGCAGCTTAACAGGGGACCCTAACACTGAAGCTTTCTTT	CASSLTGDPNTEAFF
TRBD2	TRBV11-3	-	TRBJ2-3	14	TGTGCCAGCAGCCGGAGCGGGGGGGCGGATACGCAGTATTTT	CASSRSGGADTQYF
-	TRBV7-9	-	TRBJ1-6	14	TGTGCCAGCAGCTTCCGGGACGGTAATTCACCCCTCCACTTT	CASSFRDGNSPLHF
-	TRBV30	-	TRBJ2-7	12	TGTGCCTGGACCCGCGGGACCTACGAGCAGTACTTC	CAWTRGTYEQYF
TRBD2	TRBV18	-	TRBJ2-3	18	TGTGCCAGCTCACCCGCACCGCCGACTAGCGGGAGGGCCGGTACGCAGTATTTT	CASSPAPPTSGRAGTQYF
-	TRBV18	-	TRBJ1-5	14	TGTGCCAGCTCACCATCGGGGGCCTGGCAGCCCCAGCATTTT	CASSPSGAWQPQHF
-	TRBV5-3	few	TRBJ1-2	11	TGTGCCAGAAGCTTGCCCTGTGGCTACACCTTC	CARSLPCGYTF
-	TRBV5-4	-	TRBJ2-6	15	TGTGCCAGCAGCTTGTTGGGTGCTGGGGCCAACGTCCTGACTTTC	CASSLLGAGANVLTF
TRBD2	TRBV7-7	-	TRBJ2-1	17	TGTGCTAGCAGCGAGGGGCTAGCGGGAGTCGTCTACAATGAGCAGTTCTTC	CASSEGLAGVVYNEQFF
-	TRBV5-6	-	TRBJ2-5	14	TGTGCCAGCAGCTTGGGCGGGGTCCAAGAGACCCAGTACTTC	CASSLGGVQETQYF
TRBD1	TRBV28	-	TRBJ1-2	14	TGTGCCAGCAGTTTCGGGGACAGGGGTCATGGCTACACCTTC	CASSFGDRGHGYTF
TRBD1	TRBV19	-	TRBJ2-4	15	TGTGCCAGTAGTCCCCAGCTACAGGGGGCAAACATTCAGTACTTC	CASSPQLQGANIQYF
-	TRBV18	few	TRBJ1-1	12	TGTGCCAGCTCGGCAGGGAACACTGAAGCTTTCTTT	CASSAGNTEAFF
TRBD2	TRBV7-2	-	TRBJ2-7	16	TGTGCCAGCAGCTTAGCGTGGAGCGGGAGGGCCAACGAGCAGTACTTC	CASSLAWSGRANEQYF
-	TRBV29-1	few	TRBJ2-7	8	TGCAGCGTTGACGGTGGTGGGTTC	CSVDGGGF
TRBD1	TRBV6-5	-	TRBJ1-1	14	TGTGCCAGCAGACGACAGGGGAGGGACACTGAAGCTTTCTTT	CASRRQGRDTEAFF
-	TRBV30	-	TRBJ1-5	12	TGTGCCTGGAGTTACGGGAATCAGCCCCAGCATTTT	CAWSYGNQPQHF
-	TRBV9	-	TRBJ2-7	14	TGTGCCAGCAGCGTAGCTCCCCACAATTCTGAGCAGTACTTC	CASSVAPHNSEQYF
TRBD1	TRBV5-1	-	TRBJ2-5	15	TGCGCCAGCAGCTTGGTCCCAGGGGGTTTAGAGACCCAGTACTTC	CASSLVPGGLETQYF
TRBD1	TRBV18	few	TRBJ2-7	14	TGTGCCAGCTCACCTAGGGACAGGGGGCTCGAGCAGTACTTC	CASSPRDRGLEQYF
TRBD2	TRBV4-1	-	TRBJ2-7	16	TGCGCCAGCAGCCGATCGCCTAGCGGGGGCTCCTACGAGCAGTACTTC	CASSRSPSGGSYEQYF
-	TRBV19	once	TRBJ1-6	13	TGTGCCACCAAGGTCTCGCAGGATTCACCCCTCCACTTT	CATKVSQDSPLHF
TRBD2	TRBV19	-	TRBJ2-5	14	TGTGCCAGTGTTAGCGGGAGACTCGGAGAGACCCAGTACTTC	CASVSGRLGETQYF
-	TRBV5-4	-	TRBJ2-5	15	TGTGCCAGCAGCTTGGACTGGGGCTTCTTAGAGACCCAGTACTTC	CASSLDWGFLETQYF
TRBD1	TRBV7-8	-	TRBJ1-2	13	TGTGCCAGCAGCGCAGGGGGTTACTATGGCTACACCTTC	CASSAGGYYGYTF
-	TRBV28	-	TRBJ1-3	11	TGTGCCGGGACGACTGGAAACACCATATATTTT	CAGTTGNTIYF